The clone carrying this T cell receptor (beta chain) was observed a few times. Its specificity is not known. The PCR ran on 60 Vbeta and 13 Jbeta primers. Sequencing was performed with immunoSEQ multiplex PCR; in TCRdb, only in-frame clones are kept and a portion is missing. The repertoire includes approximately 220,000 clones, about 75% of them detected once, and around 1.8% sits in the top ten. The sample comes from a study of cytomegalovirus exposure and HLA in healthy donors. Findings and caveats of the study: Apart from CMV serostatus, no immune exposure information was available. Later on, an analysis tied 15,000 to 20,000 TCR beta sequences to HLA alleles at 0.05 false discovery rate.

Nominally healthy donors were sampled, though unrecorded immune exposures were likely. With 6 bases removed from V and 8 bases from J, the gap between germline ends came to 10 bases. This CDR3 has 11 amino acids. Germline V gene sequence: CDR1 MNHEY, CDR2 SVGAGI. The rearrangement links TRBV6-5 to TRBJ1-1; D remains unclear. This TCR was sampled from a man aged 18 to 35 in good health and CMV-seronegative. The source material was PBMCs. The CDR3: CASRVLDEAFF. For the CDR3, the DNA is TGTGCCAGCAGGGTTCTAGACGAAGCTTTCTTT.